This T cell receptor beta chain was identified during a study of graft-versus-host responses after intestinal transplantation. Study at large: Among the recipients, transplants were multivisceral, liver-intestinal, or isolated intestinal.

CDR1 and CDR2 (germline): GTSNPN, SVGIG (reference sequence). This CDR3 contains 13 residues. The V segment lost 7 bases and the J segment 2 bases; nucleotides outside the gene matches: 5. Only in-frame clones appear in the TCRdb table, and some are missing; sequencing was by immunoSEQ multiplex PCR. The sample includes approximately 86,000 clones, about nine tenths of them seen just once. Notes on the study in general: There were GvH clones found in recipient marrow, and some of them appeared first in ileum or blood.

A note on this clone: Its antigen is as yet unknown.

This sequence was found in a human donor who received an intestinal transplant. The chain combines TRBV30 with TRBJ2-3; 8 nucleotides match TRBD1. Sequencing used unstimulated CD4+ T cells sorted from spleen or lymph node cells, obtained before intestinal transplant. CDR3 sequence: CALSGGFTDTQYF. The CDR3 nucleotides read TGTGCCTTATCAGGGGGCTTCACAGATACGCAGTATTTT.